What follows describes a single TCR beta chain. V lost 1 base to trimming and J lost 2 bases; unmatched junction nucleotides: 2. The CDR3 spans 16 residues. Per the germline V gene, CDR1 is SGHDT and CDR2 is YYEEEE. These data are taken from a study of T cell changes during pregnancy in multiple sclerosis. Assay used: immunoSEQ multiplex PCR; TCRdb lists only in-frame clones, some missing. The repertoire holds over 65,000 clones, with about nine tenths as singletons. The specimen comprised peripheral blood, sampled in the first trimester of pregnancy. The chain combines TRBV5-6 with TRBJ2-3, with 12 positions matching TRBD2. The TCR was taken from a female donor with multiple sclerosis, enrolled in a pregnancy study. In nucleotides, the CDR3 is TGTGCCAGCAGCTTGAGGACTAGCGGGGTCACAGATACGCAGTATTTT. The encoded protein is CASSLRTSGVTDTQYF. Based on the CDR3 plus reference TRBV5-6 and TRBJ2-3, the full variable domain is DAGVTQSPTHLIKTRGQQVTLRCSPKSGHDTVSWYQQALGQGPQFIFQYYEEEERQRGNFPDRFSGHQFPNYSSELNVNALLLGDSALYLCASSLRTSGVTDTQYFGPGTRLTVL.